The sequence of this T cell receptor beta chain was determined in a study of T-cell reconstitution after alpha-beta-depleted transplantation in children. The study, taken as a whole, reports: Several hundred expanded graft clones reportedly supplied alpha-beta T cells about two months after transplant. By one year post-transplant, T-cell counts and diversity largely arose from T cells that were newly produced.

Unique molecular identifiers featured in how the TCRbeta library was prepared. TCRdb passed the PCR reads through MiXCR, listing each CDR3 protein once. The table lists just under 350,000 distinct CDR3 sequences, under 20% of them singletons, with around 43% in the top ten. Between the trimmed V and J ends, which lost 4 bases and 3 bases, there was a span of 22 bases. Germline lookup yields CDR1 MNHEY and CDR2 SVGEGT. The CDR3 length is 18 residues. The sample holds many counts of this clonotype. What it binds is not known. The chain recombines TRBV6-2 or TRBV6-3 with TRBJ2-1; possible D gene TRBD1, 5 bases. This receptor was identified in a male patient between 2 and 10 years old who had a stem cell transplant for acute lymphoblastic leukemia, so the T cells may come from the graft donor. This specimen was PBMCs, mostly from graft donor cells, taken 360 days after TCRalphabeta/CD19-depleted stem cell transplant. The CDR3 sequence is CASSLGRGVLSGYNEQFF. The CDR3 DNA is TGTGCCAGCAGTTTGGGTAGGGGTGTCCTCTCTGGCTACAATGAGCAGTTCTTC.